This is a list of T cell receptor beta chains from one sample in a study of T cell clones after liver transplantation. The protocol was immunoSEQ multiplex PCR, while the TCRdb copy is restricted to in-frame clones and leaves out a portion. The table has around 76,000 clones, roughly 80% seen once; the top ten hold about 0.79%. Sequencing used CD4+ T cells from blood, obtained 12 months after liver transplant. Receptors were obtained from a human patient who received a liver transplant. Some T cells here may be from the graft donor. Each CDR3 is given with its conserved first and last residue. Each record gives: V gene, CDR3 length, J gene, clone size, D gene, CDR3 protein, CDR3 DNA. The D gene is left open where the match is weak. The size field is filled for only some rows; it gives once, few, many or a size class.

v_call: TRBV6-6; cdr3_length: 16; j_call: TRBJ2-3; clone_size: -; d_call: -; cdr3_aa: CASSPPASARTDTQYF; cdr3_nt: TGTGCCAGCAGCCCCCCGGCTAGCGCCCGCACAGATACGCAGTATTTT
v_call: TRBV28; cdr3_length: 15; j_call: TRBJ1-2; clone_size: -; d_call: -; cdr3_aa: CASSFAGRTNYGYTF; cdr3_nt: TGTGCCAGCAGTTTTGCGGGGCGTACCAACTATGGCTACACCTTC
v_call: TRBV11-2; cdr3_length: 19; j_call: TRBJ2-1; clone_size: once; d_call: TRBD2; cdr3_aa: CASSQRVISGRAGGNEQFF; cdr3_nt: TGTGCCAGCAGCCAGAGGGTTATCAGCGGGAGGGCCGGGGGAAATGAGCAGTTCTTC
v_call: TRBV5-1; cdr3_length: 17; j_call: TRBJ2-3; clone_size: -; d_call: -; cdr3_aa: CASSLVPQAGSIDTQYF; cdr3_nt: TGCGCCAGCAGCTTGGTCCCACAGGCCGGGTCTATAGATACGCAGTATTTT
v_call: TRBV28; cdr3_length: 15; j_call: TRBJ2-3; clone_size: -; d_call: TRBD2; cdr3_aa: CASSLSSGPTDTQYF; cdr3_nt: TGTGCCAGCAGTCTGTCTAGCGGACCCACAGATACGCAGTATTTT
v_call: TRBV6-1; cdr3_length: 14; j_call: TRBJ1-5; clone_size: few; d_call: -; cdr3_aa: CASTIADFNQPQHF; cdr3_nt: TGTGCCAGCACCATCGCAGATTTCAATCAGCCCCAGCATTTT
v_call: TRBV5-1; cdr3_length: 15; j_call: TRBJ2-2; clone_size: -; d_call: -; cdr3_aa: CASTLEPGTTGELFF; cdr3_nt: TGCGCCAGCACCTTAGAACCCGGGACAACCGGGGAGCTGTTTTTT
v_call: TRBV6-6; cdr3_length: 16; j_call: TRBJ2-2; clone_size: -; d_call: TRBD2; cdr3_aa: CASSSNLAGVGGELFF; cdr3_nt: TGTGCCAGCAGTTCCAACCTAGCGGGAGTCGGCGGGGAGCTGTTTTTT
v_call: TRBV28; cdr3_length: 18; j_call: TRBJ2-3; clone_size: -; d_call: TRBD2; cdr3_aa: CASRRRLAGGPGTDTQYF; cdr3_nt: TGTGCCAGCAGGCGCAGACTAGCGGGAGGGCCTGGCACAGATACGCAGTATTTT
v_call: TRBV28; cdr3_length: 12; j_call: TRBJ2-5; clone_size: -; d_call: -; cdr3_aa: CATSTAQETQYF; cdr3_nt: TGTGCCACCTCGACAGCGCAAGAGACCCAGTACTTC
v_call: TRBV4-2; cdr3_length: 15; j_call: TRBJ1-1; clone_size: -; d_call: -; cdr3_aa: CASSQVGTLNTEAFF; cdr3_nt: TGTGCCAGCAGCCAAGTAGGCACCCTGAACACTGAAGCTTTCTTT
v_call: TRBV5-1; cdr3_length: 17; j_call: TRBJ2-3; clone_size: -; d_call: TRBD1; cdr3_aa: CASSLVQGAPSTDTQYF; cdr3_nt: TGCGCCAGCAGCTTGGTACAGGGGGCACCGAGCACAGATACGCAGTATTTT
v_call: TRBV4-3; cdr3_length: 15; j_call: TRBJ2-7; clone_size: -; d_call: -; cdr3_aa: CASSQQRTVGTQQYF; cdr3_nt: TGCGCCAGCAGCCAACAAAGGACTGTTGGGACCCAGCAGTACTTC